Listed here are 25 T cell receptor beta chains from one sample, sequenced in a study of T cell responses to AZD1222 COVID-19 vaccine. The table came from immunoSEQ multiplex PCR; TCRdb's copy has only in-frame clones and leaves some out. This table holds more than 110,000 clones, less than 95% found once. Sequencing used peripheral blood, obtained on day 0 of AZD1222 vaccination. The source is an adult in good health.

The chain combines TRBV18 with TRBJ1-2, with 11 positions matching TRBD1. Germline CDR1 KGHSH, CDR2 LQKENI. V shed 2 bases and J 6 bases; nucleotides not matched to a gene: 2. The CDR3 totals 14 residues. The DNA of the CDR3 is TGTGCCAGCTCACCAAGGGACAGGGGGGATGGCTACACCTTC. It codes for CASSPRDRGDGYTF. Full variable domain (remainder filled in from reference TRBV18 and TRBJ1-2): NAGVMQNPRHLVRRRGQEARLRCSPMKGHSHVYWYRQLPEEGLKFMVYLQKENIIDESGMPKERFSAEFPKEGPSILRIQQVVRGDSAAYFCASSPRDRGDGYTFGSGTRLTVV.

This clone has only one observation. J is TRBJ2-1 and V is TRBV7-9; D gene uncertain. Germline CDR1 is SEHNR and CDR2 is FQNEAQ (reference sequence). The CDR3 totals 16 residues. V dropped 5 bases and J dropped 1 base, with 15 bases sitting between them. The DNA for the CDR3 is TGTGCCAGCAGCCCCAAGGGAAATCGATCCTACAATGAGCAGTTCTTC. It encodes CASSPKGNRSYNEQFF. The whole variable domain, remainder taken from reference TRBV7-9 and TRBJ2-1, is DTGVSQNPRHKITKRGQNVTFRCDPISEHNRLYWYRQTLGQGPEFLTYFQNEAQLEKSRLLSDRFSAERPKGSFSTLEIQRTEQGDSAMYLCASSPKGNRSYNEQFFGPGTRLTVL.

The table lists this clone with a count of one. The chain is built from TRBV12-3 or TRBV12-4 and TRBJ1-2, with D unresolved. The V gene lost 4 bases and the J gene lost 8 bases, with 11 bases spanning the gap. The CDR3 is 12 residues long. The CDR3 loop reads CASSYDNWGYTF. In DNA, the CDR3 is TGTGCCAGCAGTTACGACAATTGGGGCTACACCTTC.

This clone was picked up a small number of times. The chain couples TRBV15 to TRBJ1-2; 10 bases fit TRBD1. V was pared by 5 bases and J by 4 bases, with 7 bases of the junction left unmatched. Germline CDR1 LNHNV, CDR2 YYDKDF (reference sequence). The CDR3 runs 15 residues. CDR3 bases: TGTGCCACCAGCCCCGACAGGGGGCCTTTCTATGGCTACACCTTC. Amino acid sequence: CATSPDRGPFYGYTF.

The J gene is TRBJ2-7, the V gene TRBV6-5; 7 positions agree with TRBD1. Per the germline V gene, CDR1 is MNHEY and CDR2 is SVGAGI. V was pared by 6 bases and J by 3 bases, with 8 bases of the junction left unmatched. The CDR3 covers 14 residues. This chain's CDR3 is CASRPTGIDYEQYF. CDR3 nucleotides: TGTGCCAGCAGACCGACAGGGATAGACTACGAGCAGTACTTC.

This chain connects TRBV7-2 to TRBJ1-1; TRBD1 matches at 7 bases. CDR3 length equals 14 residues. V shed 5 bases, J shed 5 bases, and the junction held 8 bases outside the gene matches. The V gene's germline CDR1 is SGHTA and CDR2 FQGNSA. CDR3 bases: TGTGCCAGCAGCCCGGAACACAGGGGTACTGAAGCTTTCTTT. This translates into CASSPEHRGTEAFF.

The chain uses TRBV19 and TRBJ2-7; possibly TRBD1 for D (5 bases). Germline values: CDR1 LNHDA, CDR2 SQIVND (reference sequence). This CDR3 has 13 residues. Trimming shortened V by 5 bases and J by 6 bases, and 14 bases separated the two germline ends. Here the CDR3 DNA reads TGTGCCAGTAGTTTCACAGGCGCAGGCGAGCAGTACTTC. Its translation is CASSFTGAGEQYF. The entire variable domain, with the rest obtained from reference TRBV19 and TRBJ2-7, is as follows: DGGITQSPKYLFRKEGQNVTLSCEQNLNHDAMYWYRQDPGQGLRLIYYSQIVNDFQKGDIAEGYSVSREKKESFPLTVTSAQKNPTAFYLCASSFTGAGEQYFGPGTRLTVT.

The gene calls are TRBV2 and TRBJ2-1, with 9 bases fitting TRBD2. Germline CDR1 SNHLY, CDR2 FYNNEI. With V trimmed by 8 bases and J by 3 bases, 8 bases remained unmatched. This CDR3 has 15 residues. The CDR3 DNA follows: TGTGCCAGCCGTCTTCTAGCGGGACTCTACAATGAGCAGTTCTTC. Translation: CASRLLAGLYNEQFF.

In DNA form, the CDR3 reads TGTGCCAGCAGTTTGTACCGGGACTATGGCTACACCTTC. Amino acids: CASSLYRDYGYTF. The chain combines TRBV28 with TRBJ1-2; D is ambiguous. V lost 3 bases and J lost 3, with 8 bases in between. Germline V gene lookup returns CDR1 MDHEN and CDR2 SYDVKM. The CDR3 extends over 13 amino acids.

This chain links TRBV6-5 with TRBJ1-5; D is undetermined. CDR3 length: 15 amino acids. Germline lookup yields CDR1 MNHEY and CDR2 SVGAGI. V was clipped by 9 bases and J by 2 bases, with 17 bases between them. The CDR3 loop is CASQPGIRGNQPQHF. CDR3 DNA: TGTGCCAGTCAGCCGGGCATACGGGGCAATCAGCCCCAGCATTTT.

This clone was seen a single time. V and J are TRBV5-5 and TRBJ1-6; D perhaps matches TRBD1 (5 bases). The CDR3 runs 16 residues. V was trimmed by 0 bases and J by 10 bases, leaving 17 bases between them. CDR1 and CDR2 (germline): SGHKS, YYEKEE (reference sequence). CDR3 nucleotides: TGTGCCAGCAGCTTGGCCCAGGGCGCCGTACGGTCACCCCTCCACTTT. This encodes CASSLAQGAVRSPLHF.

The rearrangement joins TRBV20-1 to TRBJ2-7; D gene ambiguous. Per germline, CDR1 DFQATT and CDR2 SNEGSKA (reference sequence). The germline V and J ends were trimmed by 3 bases and 6 bases, with 9 bases remaining between them. CDR3 size: 11 residues. CDR3 DNA sequence: TGCAGTGCTAGTTCCCTGAGCGAGCAGTACTTC. Translated: CSASSLSEQYF.

V is TRBV6-5 and J is TRBJ2-5, with a possible D match to TRBD1 (6 bases). The better agreement between TRBJ2-7 and the DNA end casts doubt on the J call. The CDR3 spans 14 residues. Germline CDR1 is MNHEY and CDR2 is SVGAGI. CDR3 nucleotides: TGTGCCAGCAGTCCACTACAGGGTCCGTACGAGCAGTACTTC. Encoded protein: CASSPLQGPYEQYF.

This clone was recorded a few times. The V gene is TRBV7-9, the J gene TRBJ2-5; D tentatively reads TRBD1 or TRBD2 (6 bases each). The germline V gene encodes CDR1 SEHNR and CDR2 FQNEAQ (reference sequence). V was trimmed by 6 bases and J by 4 bases, leaving 15 bases between them. The CDR3 is 14 amino acids. DNA for the CDR3: TGTGCCAGCAGGGGGGGCGGTATTGGAGAGACCCAGTACTTC. The encoded protein is CASRGGGIGETQYF. The variable domain in full, with the rest retrieved from reference TRBV7-9 and TRBJ2-5, is DTGVSQNPRHKITKRGQNVTFRCDPISEHNRLYWYRQTLGQGPEFLTYFQNEAQLEKSRLLSDRFSAERPKGSFSTLEIQRTEQGDSAMYLCASRGGGIGETQYFGPGTRLLVL.

The chain has TRBV5-1 and TRBJ2-7; 11 bases align to TRBD2. Looked up from germline, CDR1 is SGHRS and CDR2 is YFSETQ. This CDR3 region has 15 residues. The ends lost 5 bases at V and 1 base at J; junction bases unmatched: 5. DNA for the CDR3: TGCGCCAGCAGGAAGACTAGCGGGAATTCCTACGAGCAGTACTTC. This gives the protein CASRKTSGNSYEQYF.

This clone was picked up one time. The chain is built from TRBV30 and TRBJ1-1; D possibly corresponds to TRBD1 (5 bases). This CDR3 is built from 15 residues. Per germline, CDR1 GTSNPN and CDR2 SVGIG (reference sequence). The ends were cut back, 0 bases at V and 6 bases at J, with 17 bases in the middle. This CDR3 reads CAWSVGVMDSAEAFF. The CDR3 coding sequence is TGTGCCTGGAGTGTGGGGGTAATGGATTCCGCTGAAGCTTTCTTT.

This clone has just one count. The chain employs TRBV27 and TRBJ1-1, with D perhaps TRBD1 (6 bases). CDR3 size: 15 residues. V gave up 4 bases and J gave up 4 bases, with 16 bases separating them. CDR1 is MNHEY and CDR2 is SMNVEV in the germline V gene (reference sequence). The chain's CDR3 is CASSSLRGMSTEAFF. In DNA form, the CDR3 reads TGTGCCAGCAGTTCCCTCAGGGGAATGAGCACTGAAGCTTTCTTT.

This sequence joins TRBV15 and TRBJ1-1; TRBD1 matches at 12 bases. Germline loops: CDR1 LNHNV, CDR2 YYDKDF (reference sequence). Germline trimming cut 0 bases from V and 1 base from J; bases unmatched to any gene: 9. The CDR3 loop spans 19 amino acids. The CDR3: CATSREFPGQGAGNTEAFF. CDR3 bases: TGTGCCACCAGCAGAGAGTTTCCGGGACAGGGGGCCGGGAACACTGAAGCTTTCTTT.

A single count supports this clone. The chain links TRBV29-1 to TRBJ2-7; D may be TRBD2 (7 bases). The CDR3 consists of 12 residues. Germline V gene lookup returns CDR1 SQVTM and CDR2 ANQGSEA. The ends were cut back, 7 bases at V and 5 bases at J, with 15 bases in the middle. CDR3 nucleotides: TGCAGCGGAGGGGGGGTGAGGGACGAGCAGTACTTC. Translation: CSGGGVRDEQYF.

This chain uses TRBV20-1 with TRBJ2-3, with TRBD1 matching over 7 bases. Per the germline V gene, CDR1 is DFQATT and CDR2 is SNEGSKA (reference sequence). The length of the CDR3 is 11 residues. Trimming took 5 bases from V and 12 from J; bases not matched to a gene: 8. CDR3 region: CSAYDRDPQYF. DNA of the CDR3: TGCAGTGCTTACGACAGGGATCCACAGTATTTT.

The chain carries TRBV10-3 and TRBJ2-1; 7 nucleotides agree with TRBD2. Trimming cost V 9 bases and J 9 bases; bases outside gene matches: 14. Germline CDR1 ENHRY, CDR2 SYGVKD. There are 14 residues in the CDR3. CDR3 protein: CAIREDGLHSEQFF. The CDR3 DNA follows: TGTGCCATTCGGGAGGACGGACTACATAGTGAGCAGTTCTTC.

V is TRBV5-8 and J is TRBJ2-2; a possible D gene is TRBD1 (5 bases). Trimming took 2 bases from V and 3 from J, leaving 14 bases between them. The length of the CDR3 is 16 residues. Germline V gene sequence: CDR1 SGHTS, CDR2 YDEGEE. CDR3 residues: CASSLGVAGHTGELFF. For the CDR3, the DNA is TGTGCCAGCAGCTTAGGCGTCGCAGGGCACACCGGGGAGCTGTTTTTT.

The chain links TRBV9 to TRBJ1-2; no clear D. CDR1 and CDR2 from the germline V gene are SGDLS and YYNGEE. CDR3 length equals 14 residues. V lost 0 bases and J 2 bases, leaving 8 bases between the germline ends. The CDR3: CASSVEHSNYGYTF. The CDR3 DNA follows: TGTGCCAGCAGCGTAGAACACAGCAACTATGGCTACACCTTC.

The chain uses TRBV30 and TRBJ2-2; perhaps TRBD1 as D (5 bases). This CDR3 has 15 residues. Germline V gene data show CDR1 as GTSNPN and CDR2 as SVGIG (reference sequence). Trimming stripped 0 bases from V and 4 bases from J, with 12 bases between. In DNA form, the CDR3 reads TGTGCCTGGAGTGTCAAGGGGCCGGGCACCGGGGAGCTGTTTTTT. Encoded protein: CAWSVKGPGTGELFF.

The chain uses TRBV19 and TRBJ1-5; maybe TRBD1 (5 bases). The CDR3 has 13 residues. Trimming removed 4 bases from V and 4 bases from J, with 8 bases in between. Germline V gives CDR1 LNHDA, CDR2 SQIVND (reference sequence). CDR3 nucleotide sequence: TGTGCCAGTAGTAGGGGGATAAATCAGCCCCAGCATTTT. Its translation: CASSRGINQPQHF.